These 12 T cell receptor beta chains share one sample of origin, sequenced in a study of T cell responses to AZD1222 COVID-19 vaccine. Produced via immunoSEQ multiplex PCR; TCRdb's table is partial and in-frame only. Of over 100,000 clones listed, more than 85% are singletons. The sequences come from peripheral blood, collected on day 0 of AZD1222 vaccination. Receptors originate from an adult in good health.

This clone was detected once. The chain couples TRBV5-1 to TRBJ2-1; 7 bases match TRBD2. Germline assignment: CDR1 SGHRS and CDR2 YFSETQ. After removal of 4 bases from V and 3 bases from J, the junction contained 10 bases not matched to a gene. The CDR3 totals 16 residues. The CDR3 nucleotides read TGCGCCAGCAGCCGGGACCCCTCTAGCGGCTACAATGAGCAGTTCTTC. Its translation is CASSRDPSSGYNEQFF.

The V call is TRBV6-5, the J call TRBJ2-7; 8 positions match TRBD1. The CDR3 is made up of 14 amino acids. CDR1 and CDR2 from the germline V gene are MNHEY and SVGAGI. Unmatched junction bases numbered 4, after V lost 4 bases and J lost 2 bases. CDR3 coding DNA: TGTGCCAGCAGTTGGGGACAGGAGGCCTACGAGCAGTACTTC. As protein: CASSWGQEAYEQYF.

The CDR3 nucleotides are TGTGCCAGCTTGTCCGGACAGATCTTAGGCTATGGCTACACCTTC. Encoded protein: CASLSGQILGYGYTF. The rearrangement joins TRBV6-5 to TRBJ1-2; D is possibly TRBD1 (6 bases). This CDR3 has 15 residues. With 8 bases removed from V and 4 bases from J, the gap between germline ends came to 20 bases. The germline V gene has CDR1 MNHEY and CDR2 SVGAGI.

The chain recombines TRBV27 with TRBJ2-2, with 7 positions matching TRBD2. The CDR3 spans 16 residues. Germline V lookup: CDR1 MNHEY, CDR2 SMNVEV (reference sequence). With 3 bases clipped from V and 4 bases from J, the junction kept 8 bases outside the gene matches. The chain's CDR3 is CASSLGQGGRTGELFF. Written as DNA, the CDR3 is TGTGCCAGCAGTTTGGGGCAGGGAGGGCGCACCGGGGAGCTGTTTTTT.

The chain has TRBV30 and TRBJ2-5; the D is unclear. Germline lookup yields CDR1 GTSNPN and CDR2 SVGIG (reference sequence). V dropped 5 bases and J dropped 2 bases, with 12 bases sitting between them. The CDR3 runs 13 residues. This CDR3 is CAWAQGRQETQYF. DNA of the CDR3: TGTGCCTGGGCGCAAGGAAGACAAGAGACCCAGTACTTC.

The V and J genes are TRBV20-1 and TRBJ2-3; no definite D call. Between the trimmed V and J ends, which lost 3 bases and 0 bases, there was a span of 1 base. The CDR3 loop spans 11 amino acids. CDR1 and CDR2 (germline): DFQATT, SNEGSKA (reference sequence). CDR3 protein: CSASSTDTQYF. In nucleotides, the CDR3 is TGCAGTGCTAGTAGCACAGATACGCAGTATTTT.

The chain uses TRBV9 and TRBJ2-2; 7 nucleotides align to TRBD2. The CDR3 runs 17 residues. Germline CDR1 is SGDLS and CDR2 is YYNGEE. With V trimmed by 0 bases and J by 5 bases, 10 bases remained unmatched. In DNA, the CDR3 is TGTGCCAGCAGCGTAGAAGGAGCGGGAAAAGGGACCGGGGAGCTGTTTTTT. Translated, it gives CASSVEGAGKGTGELFF. Variable domain in full (rest from reference TRBV9 and TRBJ2-2): DSGVTQTPKHLITATGQRVTLRCSPRSGDLSVYWYQQSLDQGLQFLIQYYNGEERAKGNILERFSAQQFPDLHSELNLSSLELGDSALYFCASSVEGAGKGTGELFFGEGSRLTVL.

This clone has just a few counts. V usage is TRBV6-2 or TRBV6-3 and J usage is TRBJ2-1, with D hard to call. CDR1 and CDR2 (germline): MNHEY, SVGEGT. V shed 2 bases and J shed 4 bases, with 12 bases lying between them. CDR3 length: 15 residues. In nucleotides, the CDR3 is TGTGCCAGCAGTTACAGTACTGACGCTTACAATGAGCAGTTCTTC. This translates into CASSYSTDAYNEQFF.

The rearrangement uses TRBV4-1 and TRBJ2-7; D possibly corresponds to TRBD1 (6 bases). The CDR3 has 15 amino acids. Germline assignment: CDR1 MGHRA and CDR2 YSYEKL. Trimming took off 4 bases at V and 1 base at J, with 14 bases between the two ends. The CDR3: CASSRHSGVSYEQYF. The CDR3 DNA follows: TGCGCCAGCAGCCGGCACTCAGGGGTTTCCTACGAGCAGTACTTC.

The chain uses TRBV5-4 and TRBJ2-2; 12 bases align to TRBD2. Germline CDR1 reads SGHNT; CDR2 reads YYREEE (reference sequence). The CDR3 is 14 amino acids. The trim removed 4 bases at V and 5 bases at J, leaving 0 bases unmatched. In nucleotides, the CDR3 is TGTGCCAGCAGCCTAGCGGGAGGGACCGGGGAGCTGTTTTTT. Amino acids: CASSLAGGTGELFF.

The J gene is TRBJ2-1, the V gene TRBV11-2, with 9 bases identical to TRBD2. Germline V lookup: CDR1 SGHAT, CDR2 FQNNGV. V lost 1 base to trimming and J lost 8 bases; unmatched junction nucleotides: 9. This CDR3 has 16 residues. The CDR3 nucleotides are TGTGCCAGCAGCTTAGTTGCCCTAGCGGGGAGGGATGAGCAGTTCTTC. Translating gives CASSLVALAGRDEQFF.

The rearrangement joins TRBV11-2 to TRBJ1-6, with D tentatively TRBD1 (6 bases). This CDR3 spans 14 amino acids. In germline, CDR1 is SGHAT, CDR2 FQNNGV. V lost 1 base and J lost 10, with 11 bases in between. The CDR3 is CASSLVQGGSPLHF. The CDR3 nucleotides read TGTGCCAGCAGCTTAGTACAGGGCGGATCACCCCTCCACTTT. The variable domain in full, with the rest retrieved from reference TRBV11-2 and TRBJ1-6, is EAGVAQSPRYKIIEKRQSVAFWCNPISGHATLYWYQQILGQGPKLLIQFQNNGVVDDSQLPKDRFSAERLKGVDSTLKIQPAKLEDSAVYLCASSLVQGGSPLHFGNGTRLTVT.